This record looks at one T cell receptor beta chain sequence and its context. What it recognizes is unknown. CDR3 size: 18 residues. J was trimmed by 2 bases and V by 0 bases; bases with no gene match: 8. Germline V gene data show CDR1 as LGHDT and CDR2 as YNNKEL (reference sequence). This record belongs to a study of T cell responses to AZD1222 COVID-19 vaccine. Only in-frame clones appear in the TCRdb table, and some are missing; sequencing was by immunoSEQ multiplex PCR. The table includes 78,000 or so clones, about nine tenths detected once. Study-level points and caveats: Spike-specific TCRs gained breadth and depth after people received two AZD1222 doses. Epitopes outside B.1.351 and B.1.1.7 mutated regions reportedly drew nearly half of spike TCRs.

The rearrangement links TRBV3-1 (or the pseudogene TRBV3-2) to TRBJ2-7; 12 bases line up with TRBD2. Sample: peripheral blood, taken on day 0 of AZD1222 vaccination. The TCR comes from an adult in good health. This CDR3 reads CASSQESTWTSGTYEQYF. The CDR3 DNA follows: TGTGCCAGCAGCCAAGAGTCCACATGGACTAGCGGGACCTACGAGCAGTACTTC.